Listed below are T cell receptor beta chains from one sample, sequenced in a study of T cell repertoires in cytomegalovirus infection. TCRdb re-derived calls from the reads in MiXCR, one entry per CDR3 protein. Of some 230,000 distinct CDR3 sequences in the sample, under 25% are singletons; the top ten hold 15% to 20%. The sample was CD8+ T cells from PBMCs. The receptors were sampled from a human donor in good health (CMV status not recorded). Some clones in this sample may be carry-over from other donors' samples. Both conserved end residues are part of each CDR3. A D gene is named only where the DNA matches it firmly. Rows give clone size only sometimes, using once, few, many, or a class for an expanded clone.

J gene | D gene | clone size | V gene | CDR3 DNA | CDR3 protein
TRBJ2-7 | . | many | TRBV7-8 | TGTGCCAGCAGCAGCCAGGTTGTCTACGAGCAGTACTTC | CASSSQVVYEQYF
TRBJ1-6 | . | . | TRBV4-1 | TGCGCCAGCAGCCTGGGGGCCGGGACCTCACCCCTCCACTTT | CASSLGAGTSPLHF
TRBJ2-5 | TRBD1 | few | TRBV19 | TGTGCCAGTAGTACCCCCGGGACAGGAGAAGAGACCCAGTACTTC | CASSTPGTGEETQYF
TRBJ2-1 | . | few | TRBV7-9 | TGTGCCAGCAGCTTTGGAGGGCTCAGGGGTGACAATGAGCAGTTCTTC | CASSFGGLRGDNEQFF
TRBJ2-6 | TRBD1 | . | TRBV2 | TGTGCCAGCAGACCTACAGGGGTGGGGGCCAACGTCCTGACTTTC | CASRPTGVGANVLTF
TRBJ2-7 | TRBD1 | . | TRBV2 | TGTGCCAGACGAGGACAGGGTGCCTACGAGCAGTACTTC | CARRGQGAYEQYF
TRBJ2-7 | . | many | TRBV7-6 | TGTGCCAGCAGCTTAGCGTCGGGCGGGGTGCACTACGAGCAGTACTTC | CASSLASGGVHYEQYF
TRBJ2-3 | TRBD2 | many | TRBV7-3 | TGTGCCAGCAGCTACACGGGGGGAACCGGAGATACGCAGTATTTT | CASSYTGGTGDTQYF
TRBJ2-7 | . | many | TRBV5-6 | TGTGCCAGCAGCTTATCAGGGAGCTCCTACGAGCAGTACTTC | CASSLSGSSYEQYF
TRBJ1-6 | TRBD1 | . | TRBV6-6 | TGTGCCAGCAGAGACAGGGAGTTTGCACCCCTCCACTTT | CASRDREFAPLHF
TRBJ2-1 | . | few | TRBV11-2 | TGTGCCAGCAGCTTATTGGCGGGGATGGATGAGCAGTTCTTC | CASSLLAGMDEQFF
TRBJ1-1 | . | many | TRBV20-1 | TGCAGTGCCTCGGCGGGGCTGAACACTGAAGCTTTCTTT | CSASAGLNTEAFF
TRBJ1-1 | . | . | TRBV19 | TGTGCCAGTACCCTTCAAGGGGGTAGCACTGAAGCTTTCTTT | CASTLQGGSTEAFF
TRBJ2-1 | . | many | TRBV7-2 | TGTGCCAGCAGCTTGCTAGCCGTCTCCTACAATGAGCAGTTCTTC | CASSLLAVSYNEQFF
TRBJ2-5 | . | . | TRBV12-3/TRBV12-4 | TGTGCCAGCACCCCTCGAGTCAGGGATGGGACCCAGTACTTC | CASTPRVRDGTQYF
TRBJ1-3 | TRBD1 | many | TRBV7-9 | TGTGCCAGCAGCTTCGCCTCCGGGACAGGGTCTGGAAACACCATATATTTT | CASSFASGTGSGNTIYF
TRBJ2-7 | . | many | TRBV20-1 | TGCAGTGCTCTATCCGACAGGAAAGCCTACGAGCAGTACTTC | CSALSDRKAYEQYF
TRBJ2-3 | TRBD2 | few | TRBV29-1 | TGCAGCGCCGCCGGGACTAGCGGGGCGCAGTATTTT | CSAAGTSGAQYF
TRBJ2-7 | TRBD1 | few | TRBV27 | TGTGCCAGCAGTTTATCCCGACAGGGGGCCTCTTACGAGCAGTACTTC | CASSLSRQGASYEQYF
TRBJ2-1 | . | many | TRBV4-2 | TGTGCCAGCAGCCAAGAGAGATTCTCCTACAATGAGCAGTTCTTC | CASSQERFSYNEQFF
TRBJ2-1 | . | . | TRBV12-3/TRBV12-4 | TGTGCCAGCAGTCGGGGATTGGGTATTTACAATGAGCAGTTCTTC | CASSRGLGIYNEQFF
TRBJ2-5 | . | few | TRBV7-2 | TGTGCCAGCAGCCCTGAGGGGGGTTCTGGTTGGGAGACCCAGTACTTC | CASSPEGGSGWETQYF
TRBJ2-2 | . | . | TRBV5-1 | TGCGCCAGCAGCCTCTGGGGAGCATACACCGGGGAGCTGTTTTTT | CASSLWGAYTGELFF
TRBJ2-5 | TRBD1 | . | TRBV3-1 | TGTGCCAGCAGCCAAGCTTTACAGGGGCCCTACCAAGAGACCCAGTACTTC | CASSQALQGPYQETQYF
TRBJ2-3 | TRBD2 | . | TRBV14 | TGTGCCAGCAACCCGGGACTAGCGGCTAGCACAGATACGCAGTATTTT | CASNPGLAASTDTQYF
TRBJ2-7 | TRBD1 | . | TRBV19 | TGTGCCAGTAGTATTTTTGGACAGGCAAACTACGAGCAGTACTTC | CASSIFGQANYEQYF
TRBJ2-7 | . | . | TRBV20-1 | TGCAGTGCTATAGAAGCTCTAGGGGACGAGCAGTACTTC | CSAIEALGDEQYF
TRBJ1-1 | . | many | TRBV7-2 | TGTGCCAGCAGCCCCACTCTGGGGGTGGTGGGGAACACTGAAGCTTTCTTT | CASSPTLGVVGNTEAFF
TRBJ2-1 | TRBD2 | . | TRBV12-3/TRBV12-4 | TGTGCCAGCAGTCAGAGTTGGGGGGGTGAGCAGTTCTTC | CASSQSWGGEQFF
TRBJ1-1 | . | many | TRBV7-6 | TGTGCCAGCAGCTTAGGGGGTGGCAGGGTTGGTGAAGCTTTCTTT | CASSLGGGRVGEAFF
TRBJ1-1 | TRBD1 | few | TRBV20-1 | TGCAGTCAGAACAGGGGGGGGACTGAAGCTTTCTTT | CSQNRGGTEAFF
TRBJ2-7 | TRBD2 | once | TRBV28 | TGTGCCAGCAGGGGCGGGGGAGGTGTCGAGCAGTACTTC | CASRGGGGVEQYF
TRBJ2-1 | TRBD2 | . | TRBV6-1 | TGTGCCAGCAGTGCGGGTAGCGGGGTTTATTACAATGAGCAGTTCTTC | CASSAGSGVYYNEQFF
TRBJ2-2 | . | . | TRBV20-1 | TGCAGTGCTAGAGATCGGGGCCAGGGTAACACCGGGGAGCTGTTTTTT | CSARDRGQGNTGELFF
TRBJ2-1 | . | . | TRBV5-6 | TGTGCCAGCAGCTTCCCCCCTCCGGAGAATGAGCAGTTCTTC | CASSFPPPENEQFF
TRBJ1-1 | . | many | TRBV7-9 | TGTGCCAGCAGCCGGGGGAGGGAGGTTCCAGCTTTCTTT | CASSRGREVPAFF
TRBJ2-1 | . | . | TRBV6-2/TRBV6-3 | TGTGCCAGCAGTTACGGGAGTGAGCAGTTCTTC | CASSYGSEQFF
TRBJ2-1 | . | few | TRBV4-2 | TGTGCCAGCAGCCAGCGGGACTCCCACAATGAGCAGTTCTTC | CASSQRDSHNEQFF
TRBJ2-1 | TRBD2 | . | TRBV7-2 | TGTGCCAGCAGCGGACATAGCGGGGCCTACTACAATGAGCAGTTCTTC | CASSGHSGAYYNEQFF
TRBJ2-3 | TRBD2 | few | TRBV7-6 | TGTGCCAGCAGCCCAGGGACTAGCGGGGGGGCAGATACGCAGTATTTT | CASSPGTSGGADTQYF
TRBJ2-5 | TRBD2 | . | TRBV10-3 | TGTGCCATCAGAGGGACTAGCGGGGGGGCGGAGACCCAGTACTTC | CAIRGTSGGAETQYF
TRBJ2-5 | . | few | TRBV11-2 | TGTGCCAGCAGCTTAGGAGGGGGGGGGTTTGAGACCCAGTACTTC | CASSLGGGGFETQYF
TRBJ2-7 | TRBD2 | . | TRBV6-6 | TGTGCCAGCAGTTACTCTATGTCCAGCGGGGGGTCCTACGAGCAGTACTTC | CASSYSMSSGGSYEQYF
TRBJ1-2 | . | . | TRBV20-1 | TGCAGTGCTAGAGTCTTGGGGTCGAACTATGGCTACACCTTC | CSARVLGSNYGYTF
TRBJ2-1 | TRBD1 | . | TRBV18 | TGTGCCAGCTCACCACCCAGGACAGGGTTTTACAATGAGCAGTTCTTC | CASSPPRTGFYNEQFF
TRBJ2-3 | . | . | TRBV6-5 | TGTGCCAGCAGTTACTCGGCGGGGTACACAGATACGCAGTATTTT | CASSYSAGYTDTQYF
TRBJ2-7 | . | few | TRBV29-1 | TGCAGCGGAGGAGACTACGAGCAGTACTTC | CSGGDYEQYF
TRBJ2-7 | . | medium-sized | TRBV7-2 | TGTGCCAGCAGCTTAGAGGTGGGCCCCTCCTACGAGCAGTACTTC | CASSLEVGPSYEQYF
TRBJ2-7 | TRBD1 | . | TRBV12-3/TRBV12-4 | TGTGCCAGCAATGGACAGGGTTCCTCCTACGAGCAGTACTTC | CASNGQGSSYEQYF
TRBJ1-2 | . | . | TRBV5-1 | TGCGCCAGCAGCCTGGGACCTTGGACCTTC | CASSLGPWTF
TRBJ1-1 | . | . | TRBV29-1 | TGCAGCGTTGAAGGCAGGCTCTCTGAAGCTTTCTTT | CSVEGRLSEAFF
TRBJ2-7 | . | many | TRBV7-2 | TGTGCCAGCAGCGTCCTCGGGGACCACTACGAGCAGTACTTC | CASSVLGDHYEQYF
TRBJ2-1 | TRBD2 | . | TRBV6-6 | TGTGCCAGCAGTACTCGCGCGGGGGTTACCTACAATGAGCAGTTCTTC | CASSTRAGVTYNEQFF
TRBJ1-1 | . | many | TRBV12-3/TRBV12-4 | TGTGCCACAGGGGCAGGGGACACTGAAGCTTTCTTT | CATGAGDTEAFF
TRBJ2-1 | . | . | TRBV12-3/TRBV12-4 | TGTGCCAGCAGTGGCCAAGCCTACAATGAGCAGTTCTTC | CASSGQAYNEQFF